The rows below give T cell receptor beta chains drawn from one sample of a study of T cell changes during pregnancy in multiple sclerosis. Some clones are missing from TCRdb's copy, which holds only in-frame ones; the method was immunoSEQ multiplex PCR. The sample yields some 100,000 clones, approximately 94% seen once. Sample: peripheral blood, taken in the second trimester of pregnancy. These receptors all come from a female donor with multiple sclerosis, enrolled in a pregnancy study. The CDR3 runs from the conserved cysteine through the conserved F or W. A D gene is named only where the DNA matches it firmly. Only some rows state a clone size, as once, few, many or a class for expanded clones.

v_call: TRBV7-4; clone_size: NA; d_call: NA; j_call: TRBJ1-4; cdr3_nt: TGTGCCAGCAGCTTAAGTCAGGCTAATGAAAAACTGTTTTTT; cdr3_aa: CASSLSQANEKLFF
v_call: TRBV5-1; clone_size: NA; d_call: TRBD2; j_call: TRBJ2-7; cdr3_nt: TGCGCCAGCAGCTTGTTCGCCCCAGGGTCCGGGGGGGGCTACGAGCAGTACTTC; cdr3_aa: CASSLFAPGSGGGYEQYF
v_call: TRBV19; clone_size: NA; d_call: NA; j_call: TRBJ1-1; cdr3_nt: TGTGCCAGTAGTATAACAGGGTGGGACACTGAAGCTTTCTTT; cdr3_aa: CASSITGWDTEAFF
v_call: TRBV5-1; clone_size: NA; d_call: TRBD1; j_call: TRBJ2-7; cdr3_nt: TGCGCCAGCAGCGGGGGACAGTCGGCCTACGAGCAGTACTTC; cdr3_aa: CASSGGQSAYEQYF
v_call: TRBV6-5; clone_size: NA; d_call: TRBD1; j_call: TRBJ1-2; cdr3_nt: TGTGCCAGCAGTTACGACAGGGCTCCTTATGGCTACACCTTC; cdr3_aa: CASSYDRAPYGYTF
v_call: TRBV7-2; clone_size: NA; d_call: NA; j_call: TRBJ1-5; cdr3_nt: TGTGCCAGCAGCTTAGCACCCGGGCAGGGTGGAAGTAGCAATCAGCCCCAGCATTTT; cdr3_aa: CASSLAPGQGGSSNQPQHF
v_call: TRBV27; clone_size: NA; d_call: NA; j_call: TRBJ2-1; cdr3_nt: TGTGCCAGCAGTCCCGACAGGCATGAGCAGTTCTTC; cdr3_aa: CASSPDRHEQFF
v_call: TRBV19; clone_size: NA; d_call: NA; j_call: TRBJ1-2; cdr3_nt: TGTGCCAGTAGTCAACGAAGCTGGTACAGGAACTATGGCTACACCTTC; cdr3_aa: CASSQRSWYRNYGYTF
v_call: TRBV7-6; clone_size: NA; d_call: NA; j_call: TRBJ1-1; cdr3_nt: TGTGCCAGCAGCTTAGGGGCAGGGACTGAAGCTTTCTTT; cdr3_aa: CASSLGAGTEAFF
v_call: TRBV7-9; clone_size: NA; d_call: TRBD2; j_call: TRBJ2-1; cdr3_nt: TGTGCCAGCAGCCCCCGGACTAGCGGGGGGGCCCTTTACAATGAGCAGTTCTTC; cdr3_aa: CASSPRTSGGALYNEQFF
v_call: TRBV11-3; clone_size: once; d_call: TRBD2; j_call: TRBJ2-1; cdr3_nt: TGTGCCAGCAGCTTCTCCGGGACTACCAATGAGCAGTTCTTC; cdr3_aa: CASSFSGTTNEQFF
v_call: TRBV5-4; clone_size: NA; d_call: NA; j_call: TRBJ1-5; cdr3_nt: TGTGCCAGCAGCTTGAGGGGTAGCAATCAGCCCCAGCATTTT; cdr3_aa: CASSLRGSNQPQHF
v_call: TRBV10-3; clone_size: NA; d_call: NA; j_call: TRBJ1-6; cdr3_nt: TGTGCCATCAGTGAGACGGGTCTCGGGGAGTCACCCCTCCACTTT; cdr3_aa: CAISETGLGESPLHF
v_call: TRBV6-4; clone_size: once; d_call: NA; j_call: TRBJ1-1; cdr3_nt: TGTGCCAGCAGACAGGGATTAAGCACTGAAGCTTTCTTT; cdr3_aa: CASRQGLSTEAFF
v_call: TRBV28; clone_size: NA; d_call: TRBD1; j_call: TRBJ1-2; cdr3_nt: TGTGCCAGCAGTCAAGGGGGCGCGGATGGCTACACCTTC; cdr3_aa: CASSQGGADGYTF
v_call: TRBV9; clone_size: once; d_call: TRBD1; j_call: TRBJ2-3; cdr3_nt: TGTGCCAGCAGCGAGAGGGGACAGGGTGCAGATACGCAGTATTTT; cdr3_aa: CASSERGQGADTQYF
v_call: TRBV13; clone_size: NA; d_call: NA; j_call: TRBJ1-1; cdr3_nt: TGTGCCAGCAGCTTGGCGATTACAGGGAACACTGAAGCTTTCTTT; cdr3_aa: CASSLAITGNTEAFF
v_call: TRBV10-1; clone_size: once; d_call: TRBD1; j_call: TRBJ1-1; cdr3_nt: TGCGCCAGCAGTGTGGACAGGGGAGCTTTCTTT; cdr3_aa: CASSVDRGAFF
v_call: TRBV6-5; clone_size: once; d_call: TRBD2; j_call: TRBJ2-7; cdr3_nt: TGTGCCAGCAGTCCGACTAGCGGGGGGGCTTACGAGCAGTACTTC; cdr3_aa: CASSPTSGGAYEQYF
v_call: TRBV7-9; clone_size: NA; d_call: NA; j_call: TRBJ2-1; cdr3_nt: TGTGCCAGCAGCCTGGCGGATGAGCAGTTCTTC; cdr3_aa: CASSLADEQFF
v_call: TRBV7-2; clone_size: NA; d_call: TRBD2; j_call: TRBJ2-1; cdr3_nt: TGTGCCAGCAGCTTAAGTCTAGCGGGGGGAAATGAGCAGTTCTTC; cdr3_aa: CASSLSLAGGNEQFF
v_call: TRBV6-1; clone_size: once; d_call: TRBD2; j_call: TRBJ2-5; cdr3_nt: TGTGCCAGCAGTGCAGATCCGGGAGGCCGAGAGACCCAGTACTTC; cdr3_aa: CASSADPGGRETQYF
v_call: TRBV10-3; clone_size: NA; d_call: NA; j_call: TRBJ2-1; cdr3_nt: TGTGCCATCCGTGGGGACAACGGCTACAATGAGCAGTTCTTC; cdr3_aa: CAIRGDNGYNEQFF
v_call: TRBV11-3; clone_size: NA; d_call: NA; j_call: TRBJ2-1; cdr3_nt: TGTGCCAGCGGCTTAGGGGGGCCCGGCTCCTACAATGAGCAGTTCTTC; cdr3_aa: CASGLGGPGSYNEQFF
v_call: TRBV18; clone_size: NA; d_call: TRBD2; j_call: TRBJ2-3; cdr3_nt: TGTGCCAGCTCACCACTAGCGGGAGTTACCACAGATACGCAGTATTTT; cdr3_aa: CASSPLAGVTTDTQYF
v_call: TRBV2; clone_size: once; d_call: NA; j_call: TRBJ2-3; cdr3_nt: TGTGCCAGCACTCCTAATGGGCAGGGGTGGACAGATACGCAGTATTTT; cdr3_aa: CASTPNGQGWTDTQYF
v_call: TRBV7-3; clone_size: NA; d_call: NA; j_call: TRBJ1-1; cdr3_nt: TGTGCCAGCAGCTCCCAGGGGCCGGGCACTGAAGCTTTCTTT; cdr3_aa: CASSSQGPGTEAFF
v_call: TRBV9; clone_size: NA; d_call: TRBD1; j_call: TRBJ2-7; cdr3_nt: TGTGCCAGCAGCCCTCGGACAGGGAGTACCCACGAGCAGTACTTC; cdr3_aa: CASSPRTGSTHEQYF
v_call: TRBV6-4; clone_size: NA; d_call: NA; j_call: TRBJ1-5; cdr3_nt: TGTGCCAGCAGCACCCAGGGTAATCGCAATCAGCCCCAGCATTTT; cdr3_aa: CASSTQGNRNQPQHF
v_call: TRBV5-5; clone_size: NA; d_call: TRBD2; j_call: TRBJ2-7; cdr3_nt: TGTGCCAGCAGCTCCCCTAGCGGGAACCCCTACGAGCAGTACTTC; cdr3_aa: CASSSPSGNPYEQYF
v_call: TRBV6-1; clone_size: NA; d_call: NA; j_call: TRBJ1-2; cdr3_nt: TGTGCCAGCAGCTACGAAGAGGGAGTCGGCGGCTACACCTTC; cdr3_aa: CASSYEEGVGGYTF
v_call: TRBV27; clone_size: NA; d_call: TRBD2; j_call: TRBJ2-2; cdr3_nt: TGTGCCAGCAGTTTATCTAGCGGGGGGCACACCGGGGAGCTGTTTTTT; cdr3_aa: CASSLSSGGHTGELFF
v_call: TRBV28; clone_size: NA; d_call: TRBD1; j_call: TRBJ2-2; cdr3_nt: TGTGCCAGCAAACCCACAGGGGGGATCGGGGAGCTGTTTTTT; cdr3_aa: CASKPTGGIGELFF
v_call: TRBV19; clone_size: NA; d_call: TRBD1; j_call: TRBJ2-5; cdr3_nt: TGTGCCACCACGGCTGGGGACAGGGGCTTCTGGGGCCAAGAGACCCAGTACTTC; cdr3_aa: CATTAGDRGFWGQETQYF
v_call: TRBV20-1; clone_size: NA; d_call: NA; j_call: TRBJ1-1; cdr3_nt: TGCAGTGCTAGACAGAACACTGAAGCTTTCTTT; cdr3_aa: CSARQNTEAFF
v_call: TRBV19; clone_size: NA; d_call: NA; j_call: TRBJ2-4; cdr3_nt: TGTGCCAGTACCCCCAGTTCCGGGTCCAACATTCAGTACTTC; cdr3_aa: CASTPSSGSNIQYF
v_call: TRBV7-9; clone_size: NA; d_call: NA; j_call: TRBJ2-2; cdr3_nt: TGTGCCAGCAGCGGGGGGAGGAGTGGAGCCGGGGAGCTGTTTTTT; cdr3_aa: CASSGGRSGAGELFF
v_call: TRBV30; clone_size: few; d_call: NA; j_call: TRBJ1-1; cdr3_nt: TGTGCCTGGACTCTGACAAGTCAAGCTTTCTTT; cdr3_aa: CAWTLTSQAFF
v_call: TRBV7-9; clone_size: NA; d_call: NA; j_call: TRBJ1-3; cdr3_nt: TGTGCCAGCAGCACTGCTCGGGGGAGCTCTGGAAACACCATATATTTT; cdr3_aa: CASSTARGSSGNTIYF
v_call: TRBV18; clone_size: NA; d_call: TRBD1; j_call: TRBJ1-5; cdr3_nt: TGTGCCAGCTCAAGTCAGGGGGGCAATCAGCCCCAGCATTTT; cdr3_aa: CASSSQGGNQPQHF
v_call: TRBV15; clone_size: NA; d_call: NA; j_call: TRBJ2-3; cdr3_nt: TGTGCCACCGGGGTGGGGCAGGGGACAGATACGCAGTATTTT; cdr3_aa: CATGVGQGTDTQYF
v_call: TRBV28; clone_size: NA; d_call: NA; j_call: TRBJ2-7; cdr3_nt: TGTGCCAGCAAAATATCCGGGGGTTCCTACGAGCAGTACTTC; cdr3_aa: CASKISGGSYEQYF
v_call: TRBV10-3; clone_size: NA; d_call: TRBD2; j_call: TRBJ2-1; cdr3_nt: TGTGCCATCAGTGACCCGGGAGGGCCCTACAATGAGCAGTTCTTC; cdr3_aa: CAISDPGGPYNEQFF
v_call: TRBV6-5; clone_size: once; d_call: NA; j_call: TRBJ2-7; cdr3_nt: TGTGCCAGCAGTTACCTCCCCGGACAGGAGGGATACGAGCAGTACTTC; cdr3_aa: CASSYLPGQEGYEQYF
v_call: TRBV11-2; clone_size: NA; d_call: TRBD1; j_call: TRBJ2-5; cdr3_nt: TGTGCCAGCACCCGTACAGGGGCTGGAGAGACCCAGTACTTC; cdr3_aa: CASTRTGAGETQYF
v_call: TRBV4-2; clone_size: few; d_call: TRBD1; j_call: TRBJ2-3; cdr3_nt: TGTGCCAGCAGCCACTCCCCCCCGGGACAGGGGGCAGATACGCAGTATTTT; cdr3_aa: CASSHSPPGQGADTQYF
v_call: TRBV7-9; clone_size: NA; d_call: TRBD1; j_call: TRBJ1-2; cdr3_nt: TGTGCCAGCGACAGGGGCAACTATGGCTACACCTTC; cdr3_aa: CASDRGNYGYTF
v_call: TRBV5-6; clone_size: NA; d_call: NA; j_call: TRBJ2-1; cdr3_nt: TGTGCCAGCACCATTTGGTTGCAGGGTACCTACAATGAGCAGTTCTTC; cdr3_aa: CASTIWLQGTYNEQFF
v_call: TRBV19; clone_size: NA; d_call: TRBD1; j_call: TRBJ1-2; cdr3_nt: TGTGCCAGTAGTTTCCAGACAGGGGCCTATGGCTACACCTTC; cdr3_aa: CASSFQTGAYGYTF
v_call: TRBV19; clone_size: NA; d_call: NA; j_call: TRBJ2-1; cdr3_nt: TGTGCCAGTAGTGAGGCAGCCGGAGCTAACAATGAGCAGTTCTTC; cdr3_aa: CASSEAAGANNEQFF
v_call: TRBV28; clone_size: NA; d_call: TRBD1; j_call: TRBJ1-4; cdr3_nt: TGTGCCAGCAGTTTATTGTGGACAGGCTCAATCAGGACTAATGAAAAACTGTTTTTT; cdr3_aa: CASSLLWTGSIRTNEKLFF
v_call: TRBV7-3; clone_size: NA; d_call: TRBD1; j_call: TRBJ1-2; cdr3_nt: TGTGCCAGCAGCCTGGGACAGGGAAACTATGGCTACACCTTC; cdr3_aa: CASSLGQGNYGYTF
v_call: TRBV2; clone_size: NA; d_call: NA; j_call: TRBJ1-2; cdr3_nt: TGTGCCAGCACTCGAGGCAGGGCTACGGGCTACACCTTC; cdr3_aa: CASTRGRATGYTF
v_call: TRBV18; clone_size: NA; d_call: TRBD1; j_call: TRBJ2-3; cdr3_nt: TGTGCCAGCTCACTTCGTACAGGGGGCGCCGCAGATACGCAGTATTTT; cdr3_aa: CASSLRTGGAADTQYF